The T cell receptor beta chain described here comes from a study of identifying expanded T cells in peripheral blood (dated by TCRdb to 2018 to 2020). Background for the entire study: Technical replicates were generated by sequencing separate aliquots of the same genomic DNA pool, with four replicates compared pairwise.

No immune events such as infections were documented for the healthy donors during the collection period. Healthy-donor blood repertoires served as a training cohort to calibrate time-dependent variance in a beta-binomial model of T-cell clone differential abundance. The training cohort comprised roughly ten healthy donors, 3 female and 7 male. The donors were between roughly 25 and 70 years old, with an average age of approximately 47 years. Whole blood was collected from each healthy donor at three time points spaced approximately 2 weeks apart and obtained from a commercial supplier. Genomic DNA was extracted from unsorted whole blood for immunosequencing. Regarding this clone: Its antigen is not yet known. No quality values exist for individual bases; no much larger clone is one base distant.

The immunoSEQ Assay, which relies on bias-controlled multiplex PCR amplification of genomic DNA, was used to profile TCRbeta CDR3 regions. In the authors' own workflow: The absolute abundance of each unique TCRbeta CDR3 region was quantified after sequences were collapsed and filtered. Differential abundance was tested with two models: a binomial (Fisher-equivalent) model and a beta-binomial model that adds time-dependent variance fitted from healthy donors. Any clone with fewer than 5 combined templates was excluded, and a clone was called differentially abundant if its Benjamini-Hochberg FDR was below 0.01. Beta-binomial variance was modeled as a function of total template count across the two samples using the form v = (b*log(k)+a)^2. What TCRdb holds here is the immuneACCESS table cut down to in-frame rearrangements. Part of the clones is not present; checked against another copy, under half of the missing clones reflect an unresolved V gene, and the others are unexplained. V, J and clone size are taken as reported in that table, and D and trimming were inferred from the DNA itself. This sample is represented by about 130,000 clones; 75% to 90% of them were singletons. 8.4% of the sample is in the top ten clones.

The paper as a whole reports these results and caveats: For all healthy donors, the variance in clone template counts between approximately 2-week samples rose significantly as total template count increased. Across all healthy-donor time intervals, the beta-binomial model significantly cut both the number of clones called differentially abundant and the false-positive rate. The authors expected that biological variance in healthy repertoires might rise further over much longer intervals, such as months to years. The binomial model flagged around 1.2 differentially abundant clones between technical replicates, compared with approximately 16 over approximately two weeks and 18 to 20 over about four weeks.

The V end loses 1 base and the J end loses 0 bases, and a stretch of 14 bases separates them. From the cysteine up to the phenylalanine, the CDR3 has a length of 17 residues. The retained sequence is limited to the CDR3, 51 bases, with the frame set at the first base. CDR1 SGHTA and CDR2 FQGNSA were looked up in the germline V gene. This sequence uses TRBV7-2 and TRBJ2-3; no D segment can be confidently identified. The sample comprised blood. The TCR comes from a person between 18 and 75 years old in good health. This receptor has the CDR3 CASSLDFRKTSTDTQYF. The nucleotide sequence reads TGTGCCAGCAGCTTAGATTTCCGGAAAACTAGCACAGATACGCAGTATTTT. Reference TRBV7-2 and TRBJ2-3 genes cover what lies past the CDR3, so the full variable domain is GAGVSQSPSNKVTEKGKDVELRCDPISGHTALYWYRQSLGQGLEFLIYFQGNSAPDKSGLPSDRFSAERTGGSVSTLTIQRTQQEDSAVYLCASSLDFRKTSTDTQYFGPGTRLTVL.